This note documents a single T cell receptor (beta chain) sequence. The data stem from a study of blood T cell repertoires in COVID-19. Study-wide context: From the United States, Italy and Spain came samples of acute and convalescent COVID-19. T cells, B-cell-depleted T cells, or PBMCs supplied cDNA or gDNA.

In the original analysis: Using reference gene primer amplification, nucleated cell counts were estimated. Produced via immunoSEQ multiplex PCR; TCRdb's table is partial and in-frame only. V and J calls and clone size are given by that table; D and trimming were obtained from the DNA. The sample lists some 250,000 clones; around four fifths were seen once. V was shortened by 6 bases and J by 6 bases, with 20 bases between the two germline ends. The length of the CDR3 is 15 residues. Germline loops: CDR1 MNHEY, CDR2 SMNVEV (reference sequence). The V call is TRBV27, the J call TRBJ1-1, with D hard to call. The clonotype was recovered from a man aged 30-40 years who had recovered from COVID-19. Sequenced: peripheral blood. CDR3 sequence reads: CASRNNRLTRSEAFF. The CDR3 bases are TGTGCCAGCAGAAACAACCGGCTTACTAGATCTGAAGCTTTCTTT.